These T cell receptor beta chains were read from a single sample in a study of T cell responses to AZD1222 COVID-19 vaccine. Method: immunoSEQ multiplex PCR; TCRdb's copy keeps in-frame clones and lacks some. This sample has approximately 110,000 clones, with around 82% found just once. The sequencing here drew on peripheral blood, taken on day 0 of AZD1222 vaccination. The source of these receptors is an adult in good health. The CDR3 runs from the conserved cysteine through the conserved F or W. A D gene is named only where the DNA matches it firmly. Size is stated for part of the rows, as once, few or many counts, or as a class when the clone is expanded.

d_gene,v_gene,j_gene,abundance,len,CDR3nt,CDR3aa
.,TRBV20-1,TRBJ1-5,.,14,TGCAGTGCTAGTTTTCAGATTAGCAATCAGCCCCAGCATTTT,CSASFQISNQPQHF
.,TRBV12-5,TRBJ1-6,few,16,TGTGCTAGTGGTGTCACAGGGCTCACCTATAATTCACCCCTCCACTTT,CASGVTGLTYNSPLHF
.,TRBV18,TRBJ1-5,.,12,TGTGCCAGCTCACAGCTAGGACAGCCCCAGCATTTT,CASSQLGQPQHF
.,TRBV19,TRBJ2-2,.,13,TGTGCCAGTCTGGCAGTTAACACCGGGGAGCTGTTTTTT,CASLAVNTGELFF
TRBD1,TRBV2,TRBJ1-5,.,14,TGTGCCAGCAGCAACGGAGGACAGGTCCAGCCCCAGCATTTT,CASSNGGQVQPQHF
.,TRBV5-1,TRBJ2-7,.,15,TGCGCCAGCAGCTTGGGGTTTCAGGGTTCCTACGAGCAGTACTTC,CASSLGFQGSYEQYF
.,TRBV9,TRBJ1-3,.,15,TGTGCCAGCAGCCCCGGGGCCTTCTCTGGAAACACCATATATTTT,CASSPGAFSGNTIYF
TRBD1,TRBV3-1/TRBV3-2,TRBJ1-6,.,14,TGTGCCAGCAGGTACAGGGGGCATAATTCACCCCTCCACTTT,CASRYRGHNSPLHF
.,TRBV2,TRBJ1-1,.,16,TGTGCCAGCAGTGAAGCGTTGGGGGGGACGAACACTGAAGCTTTCTTT,CASSEALGGTNTEAFF
TRBD1,TRBV5-4,TRBJ1-1,.,14,TGTGCCAGCAGCGGGGGGACAGGGGTAACTGAAGCTTTCTTT,CASSGGTGVTEAFF
.,TRBV11-3,TRBJ2-5,.,15,TGTGCCAGCAGCTCAGGGGCCTCCTTGGGAGAGACCCAGTACTTC,CASSSGASLGETQYF
TRBD1,TRBV11-3,TRBJ2-3,once,15,TGTGCCAGCAGCCCCAGGACAGGACGGACAGATACGCAGTATTTT,CASSPRTGRTDTQYF
.,TRBV4-2,TRBJ1-1,.,15,TGTGCCAGCAGCCAAGAATCGGCGGCGGACACTGAAGCTTTCTTT,CASSQESAADTEAFF
.,TRBV6-5,TRBJ1-1,.,13,TGTGCCAGCAGTTACCGGGGGGCTCGAGAAGCTTTCTTT,CASSYRGAREAFF
.,TRBV5-1,TRBJ2-7,.,15,TGCGCCAGCAGCCCAGGAGGAGGGAGTACCTACGAGCAGTACTTC,CASSPGGGSTYEQYF
.,TRBV4-1,TRBJ1-4,.,13,TGCGCCAGCATCCGGGACCCTAATGAAAAACTGTTTTTT,CASIRDPNEKLFF
.,TRBV7-2,TRBJ1-4,.,15,TGTGCCAGCAGCTTACGGACAACATCTAATGAAAAACTGTTTTTT,CASSLRTTSNEKLFF
.,TRBV5-6,TRBJ1-2,.,12,TGTGCCAGCAGCTTACCCCGGGGTGGCTACACCTTC,CASSLPRGGYTF
.,TRBV27,TRBJ1-3,.,15,TGTGCCAGCAGTTTAGATGCGTACTCTGGAAACACCATATATTTT,CASSLDAYSGNTIYF
.,TRBV12-5,TRBJ1-5,.,19,TGTGCTAGTGGTTTGAAAGAAGTAGGGTGGTTGGATAGCAATCAGCCCCAGCATTTT,CASGLKEVGWLDSNQPQHF
.,TRBV18,TRBJ1-1,.,15,TGTGCCAGCTCACTCCAGGGAAGTTCCAACACTGAAGCTTTCTTT,CASSLQGSSNTEAFF
TRBD1,TRBV5-1,TRBJ1-1,.,15,TGCGCCAGCAGACCAGACAGGGGGCCGGTCACTGAAGCTTTCTTT,CASRPDRGPVTEAFF
.,TRBV5-5,TRBJ2-1,.,17,TGTGCCAGCAGCTTACCGAAGACGGGGAGCTCCTACAATGAGCAGTTCTTC,CASSLPKTGSSYNEQFF
.,TRBV27,TRBJ2-1,few,12,TGTGCCAGCGCTATGAGCACCAATGAGCAGTTCTTC,CASAMSTNEQFF
.,TRBV12-5,TRBJ2-1,.,18,TGTGCTAGTGGTTTGGGCCCTGGAAGGGGGGGGTGGCGGAATGAGCAGTTCTTC,CASGLGPGRGGWRNEQFF
TRBD1,TRBV9,TRBJ1-2,.,15,TGTGCCAGCAGCGCAGGGACAGGCGGTGGATATGGCTACACCTTC,CASSAGTGGGYGYTF
.,TRBV11-1,TRBJ1-4,.,15,TGTGCCAGCAGCTCCCGGCAGAGTTATAATGAAAAACTGTTTTTT,CASSSRQSYNEKLFF
.,TRBV7-9,TRBJ1-1,.,15,TGTGCCAGCAGCCCGAGCACGGGACAATACACTGAAGCTTTCTTT,CASSPSTGQYTEAFF
.,TRBV4-1,TRBJ2-7,once,12,TGCGCCAGCAGCCAAGATCCTTACGAGCAGTACTTC,CASSQDPYEQYF
.,TRBV5-1,TRBJ1-1,.,15,TGCGCCAGCAGCTGGGACATCGTGGGAGGCACTGAAGCTTTCTTT,CASSWDIVGGTEAFF
.,TRBV7-9,TRBJ2-7,.,14,TGTGCCAGCAGCTTAGTGATGGGGTCTCACGAGCAGTACTTC,CASSLVMGSHEQYF
.,TRBV28,TRBJ2-6,.,17,TGTGCCAGCAGTTCCTTGGGACAAGTCTCTGGGGCCAACGTCCTGACTTTC,CASSSLGQVSGANVLTF
.,TRBV5-6,TRBJ2-1,.,12,TGTGCCAGCAGCTTGAACGACAATGAGCAGTTCTTC,CASSLNDNEQFF
TRBD1,TRBV15,TRBJ1-5,.,15,TGTGCCACCAGCAGACCCGGGGAGGGGGCGCGAGCACAGCATTTT,CATSRPGEGARAQHF
.,TRBV14,TRBJ2-7,few,17,TGTGCCAGCAGCCTAATGGGGGGGGCACTCGGGACCTACGAGCAGTACTTC,CASSLMGGALGTYEQYF
TRBD1,TRBV27,TRBJ1-2,.,15,TGTGCCAGCAGTGTAACTCCAGGGGGAGGGTATGGCTACACCTTC,CASSVTPGGGYGYTF
.,TRBV5-4,TRBJ1-2,.,14,TGTGCCAGCAGCCGGGACGTTTTCAGTCGTGGCTACACCTTC,CASSRDVFSRGYTF
.,TRBV3-1/TRBV3-2,TRBJ2-5,.,14,TGTGCCAGCAGCCAATTGGACGGACAAGAGACCCAGTACTTC,CASSQLDGQETQYF
TRBD2,TRBV18,TRBJ2-4,.,16,TGTGCCAGCTCACGCGGGACTAGCGGGGGCCAAAACATTCAGTACTTC,CASSRGTSGGQNIQYF
.,TRBV30,TRBJ2-7,.,15,TGTGCCTGGAGTTCCCCGGGCCTACGGGTCTACGAGCAGTACTTC,CAWSSPGLRVYEQYF